What follows are 25 T cell receptor beta chains derived from one specimen sequenced in a study of CD8 T cells in Susac syndrome (dated by TCRdb to the late 2010s). Library creation used the immunoSEQ multiplex PCR assay. RNA was extracted using the RNeasy kit, and roughly 0.5 to 1 microgram was reverse transcribed with random hexamers. TCRdb handled the public reads itself, with Q25 trimming in fastp and clone calling in MiXCR, and kept productive beta chains. Each record represents a unique CDR3 protein, reported with the most common genes and DNA among its rows. The sample table lists about 120,000 distinct CDR3 sequences, roughly 92% of them with a count of one. Roughly 0.12% of the sample is held by the ten biggest clonotypes. Input material: CD8+ T cells from PBMCs. The receptors here all came from a human donor in good health.

V gene TRBV4-1 combines with J gene TRBJ2-1; 8 positions agree with TRBD2. This CDR3 has 16 residues. Germline assignment: CDR1 MGHRA and CDR2 YSYEKL. Losses at the gene ends were 4 bases for V and 9 bases for J; bases not matched to a gene: 14. The CDR3 spells CASSLREGPPLGEQFF. DNA for the CDR3: TGCGCCAGCAGCCTCCGGGAGGGACCCCCTCTTGGTGAGCAGTTCTTC.

This chain links TRBV7-2 with TRBJ1-2; no clear D gene. This CDR3 has 14 amino acids. Germline V gene lookup returns CDR1 SGHTA and CDR2 FQGNSA. Trimming stripped 6 bases from V and 7 bases from J, with 18 bases between. The CDR3 loop reads CASSTRTGSGGYTF. The CDR3, as DNA: TGTGCCAGCAGTACCCGTACGGGGTCCGGTGGCTACACCTTC.

This clonotype was counted a few times. This chain joins TRBV7-2 and TRBJ2-2; D might be TRBD2 (5 bases). The germline V gene has CDR1 SGHTA and CDR2 FQGNSA. This CDR3 contains 14 residues. Trimming shortened V by 1 base and J by 4 bases, and 7 bases separated the two germline ends. The CDR3 coding sequence is TGTGCCAGCAGCTTAGATGGGAGCACCGGGGAGCTGTTTTTT. Its translation: CASSLDGSTGELFF.

CDR3: CASSQDRAGYTF. CDR3 coding DNA: TGCGCCAGCAGCCAAGATCGGGCAGGGTACACCTTC. The chain links TRBV4-3 to TRBJ1-2; the D gene is possibly TRBD1 (5 bases). The CDR3 covers 12 residues. Germline CDR1 is LGHNA and CDR2 is YSLEER. Trimming cost V 0 bases and J 11 bases, with 10 bases left between them.

V usage is TRBV13 and J usage is TRBJ2-3, with 8 nucleotides matching TRBD2. There are 17 residues in the CDR3. The germline CDR1 and CDR2 sequences are PRHDT and FYEKMQ (reference sequence). The J segment lost 11 bases and the V segment lost 2 bases, leaving 18 bases of the junction unmatched. This CDR3 is CASSLPGLGGRLKGQYF. The CDR3 DNA follows: TGTGCCAGCAGCTTACCGGGTCTCGGCGGGAGGCTTAAGGGGCAGTATTTT. Full variable domain (missing parts from reference TRBV13 and TRBJ2-3): AAGVIQSPRHLIKEKRETATLKCYPIPRHDTVYWYQQGPGQDPQFLISFYEKMQSDKGSIPDRFSAQQFSDYHSELNMSSLELGDSALYFCASSLPGLGGRLKGQYFGPGTRLTVL.

This rearrangement joins TRBV20-1 to TRBJ2-2, with a weak D call TRBD2 (6 bases). Trimming pared 3 bases from V and 9 bases from J, leaving 17 bases between. CDR1 and CDR2 (germline): DFQATT, SNEGSKA (reference sequence). The CDR3 is made up of 14 amino acids. The CDR3 reads CSARARDSLRELFF. The CDR3 DNA is TGCAGTGCTAGGGCCCGGGACTCCCTCCGGGAGCTGTTTTTT.

The chain joins TRBV20-1 to TRBJ2-7; 7 positions agree with TRBD2. The J segment lost 4 bases and the V segment lost 6 bases, leaving 12 bases of the junction unmatched. The CDR3 is 14 amino acids. CDR1 and CDR2 (germline): DFQATT, SNEGSKA (reference sequence). CDR3 protein: CSASARRGSYEQYF. The CDR3 nucleotides read TGCAGTGCCTCCGCCAGGCGCGGGAGTTACGAGCAGTACTTC.

The chain uses TRBV3-1 and TRBJ2-2; D is perhaps TRBD2 (7 bases). Trimming stripped 4 bases from V and 7 bases from J, with 16 bases between. The V gene's germline CDR1 is LGHDT and CDR2 YNNKEL (reference sequence). CDR3 size: 15 residues. The CDR3 sequence is CASSLGGAGIGELFF. The CDR3 DNA is TGTGCCAGCAGCCTAGGGGGGGCCGGCATCGGGGAGCTGTTTTTT. Supplemented by reference TRBV3-1 and TRBJ2-2, the full variable domain reads DTAVSQTPKYLVTQMGNDKSIKCEQNLGHDTMYWYKQDSKKFLKIMFSYNNKELIINETVPNRFSPKSPDKAHLNLHINSLELGDSAVYFCASSLGGAGIGELFFGEGSRLTVL.

V and J are TRBV24-1 and TRBJ2-1; TRBD1 aligns across 8 bases. Germline CDR1 KGHDR, CDR2 SFDVKD. The CDR3 has 15 residues. Germline trimming cut 4 bases from V and 0 bases from J; bases unmatched to any gene: 1. CDR3 in DNA: TGTGCCACCAGTGAGGGACAGGCCTCCTACAATGAGCAGTTCTTC. This gives the protein CATSEGQASYNEQFF.

The genes are TRBV4-3 and TRBJ1-4, with TRBD1 matching over 8 bases. The germline V gene encodes CDR1 LGHNA and CDR2 YSLEER. The CDR3 totals 17 residues. Unmatched junction bases numbered 12, after V lost 1 base and J lost 8 bases. The CDR3 spells CASSQVGPRGRNEKLFF. For the CDR3, the DNA is TGCGCCAGCAGCCAAGTCGGGCCCAGGGGGCGTAACGAAAAACTGTTTTTT.

J is TRBJ1-3 and V is TRBV5-1; D not certain. Germline assignment: CDR1 SGHRS and CDR2 YFSETQ. CDR3 size: 16 residues. V was clipped by 4 bases and J by 0 bases, with 14 bases between them. CDR3 protein: CASSASGPSSGNTIYF. The CDR3 DNA is TGCGCCAGCAGCGCTTCCGGGCCGAGCTCTGGAAACACCATATATTTT.

This chain uses TRBV20-1 with TRBJ2-7; 7 nucleotides align to TRBD1. Germline V gene lookup returns CDR1 DFQATT and CDR2 SNEGSKA (reference sequence). CDR3 size: 14 residues. After removal of 6 bases from V and 2 bases from J, the junction contained 10 bases not matched to a gene. CDR3 amino acids: CSASAPGGTYEQYF. The CDR3 DNA follows: TGCAGTGCCAGCGCTCCAGGGGGAACCTACGAGCAGTACTTC.

This clonotype has more than one count but fewer than ten. This chain links TRBV14 with TRBJ1-6; 7 positions agree with TRBD1. This CDR3 is built from 15 residues. CDR1 and CDR2 (germline): SGHDN, FVKESK. V gave up 1 base and J gave up 13 bases; unmatched junction bases: 10. The CDR3: CASSQADRFEAPLHF. The CDR3, as DNA: TGTGCCAGCAGCCAAGCGGACAGGTTCGAAGCGCCCCTCCACTTT. Looking up the rest from reference TRBV14 and TRBJ1-6 gives the full variable domain: EAGVTQFPSHSVIEKGQTVTLRCDPISGHDNLYWYRRVMGKEIKFLLHFVKESKQDESGMPNNRFLAERTGGTYSTLKVQPAELEDSGVYFCASSQADRFEAPLHFGNGTRLTVT.

The chain recombines TRBV20-1 with TRBJ1-1, with a tentative D call TRBD1 (6 bases). V dropped 3 bases and J dropped 3 bases, with 26 bases sitting between them. CDR3 length equals 18 residues. Germline values: CDR1 DFQATT, CDR2 SNEGSKA (reference sequence). CDR3 coding DNA: TGCAGTGCTAGTAGGCCTCTGGGGGGGCGGAGTGGCGACACTGAAGCTTTCTTT. As protein: CSASRPLGGRSGDTEAFF.

The V call is TRBV5-1, the J call TRBJ1-5, with TRBD1 matching over 7 bases. This CDR3 is 15 amino acids long. Unmatched junction bases numbered 5, after V lost 1 base and J lost 4 bases. Germline CDR1 reads SGHRS; CDR2 reads YFSETQ. The CDR3 spells CASSLSPGGNQPQHF. For the CDR3, the DNA is TGCGCCAGCAGCTTGTCGCCAGGGGGGAATCAGCCCCAGCATTTT.

This chain joins TRBV19 and TRBJ1-5; TRBD1 matches 8 bases. Germline V gene lookup returns CDR1 LNHDA and CDR2 SQIVND (reference sequence). V was pared by 4 bases and J by 7 bases, with 6 bases of the junction left unmatched. The CDR3 loop spans 14 amino acids. CDR3 sequence reads: CASSSGQGPQPQHF. The CDR3 nucleotides are TGTGCCAGTAGTAGCGGACAGGGTCCCCAGCCCCAGCATTTT. Full variable domain (remainder filled in from reference TRBV19 and TRBJ1-5): DGGITQSPKYLFRKEGQNVTLSCEQNLNHDAMYWYRQDPGQGLRLIYYSQIVNDFQKGDIAEGYSVSREKKESFPLTVTSAQKNPTAFYLCASSSGQGPQPQHFGDGTRLSIL.

This clonotype has more than one count but fewer than ten. The V call is TRBV7-9, the J call TRBJ1-2; 10 positions agree with TRBD1. J was trimmed by 4 bases and V by 4 bases; bases with no gene match: 9. The CDR3 runs to 16 residues. Germline loops: CDR1 SEHNR, CDR2 FQNEAQ (reference sequence). The CDR3 DNA reads as TGTGCCAGCAGCTCCACCGGGACAGGGGAGGGCTATGGCTACACCTTC. Residues: CASSSTGTGEGYGYTF.

In its sample, this clonotype was seen once. The chain recombines TRBV2 with TRBJ2-1; 7 nucleotides agree with TRBD2. The V gene end was trimmed by 10 bases and the J gene end by 8 bases; junction bases not matched to a gene: 11. The CDR3 has 13 amino acids. CDR1 is SNHLY and CDR2 is FYNNEI in the germline V gene. The CDR3 loop is CATGQRDMDEQFF. The CDR3 nucleotides read TGTGCCACAGGCCAGCGGGATATGGATGAGCAGTTCTTC. Based on the CDR3 plus reference TRBV2 and TRBJ2-1, the full variable domain is EPEVTQTPSHQVTQMGQEVILRCVPISNHLYFYWYRQILGQKVEFLVSFYNNEISEKSEIFDDQFSVERPDGSNFTLKIRSTKLEDSAMYFCATGQRDMDEQFFGPGTRLTVL.

The V call is TRBV7-2, the J call TRBJ1-5, with D hard to call. The CDR3 loop spans 16 amino acids. From germline, CDR1 is SGHTA and CDR2 FQGNSA. Trimming left V 1 base short and J 0 bases short, with 10 bases between. DNA of the CDR3: TGTGCCAGCAGCTTAGGGGCAGACAATAGCAATCAGCCCCAGCATTTT. This gives the protein CASSLGADNSNQPQHF.

The chain is built from TRBV27 and TRBJ1-5; 8 bases agree with TRBD1. With V trimmed by 6 bases and J by 4 bases, 11 bases remained unmatched. Germline V gives CDR1 MNHEY, CDR2 SMNVEV (reference sequence). There are 16 residues in the CDR3. The CDR3, as DNA: TGTGCCAGCAGGGGTGGGACAGGCTCGCTAAATCAGCCCCAGCATTTT. Amino acids: CASRGGTGSLNQPQHF.

The chain employs TRBV7-2 and TRBJ1-2, with D possibly being TRBD1 (6 bases). Germline V gene lookup returns CDR1 SGHTA and CDR2 FQGNSA. The CDR3 spans 16 residues. V was shortened by 1 base and J by 4 bases, with 16 bases between the two germline ends. CDR3 in amino acids: CASSLGWGREIYGYTF. The CDR3 region has the DNA TGTGCCAGCAGCTTAGGATGGGGGCGGGAGATCTATGGCTACACCTTC.

The chain employs TRBV14 and TRBJ2-3; no reliable D call. V was shortened by 5 bases and J by 6 bases, with 15 bases between the two germline ends. The CDR3 runs 14 residues. CDR1 and CDR2 from the germline V gene are SGHDN and FVKESK. The CDR3 spells CASSNILMADTQYF. DNA of the CDR3: TGTGCCAGCAGCAACATTCTGATGGCGGATACGCAGTATTTT.

This chain connects TRBV14 to TRBJ1-1; a possible D gene is TRBD1 (5 bases). Germline values: CDR1 SGHDN, CDR2 FVKESK. The germline V and J ends were trimmed by 0 bases and 5 bases, with 10 bases remaining between them. The CDR3 is 14 residues long. In nucleotides, the CDR3 is TGTGCCAGCAGCCAAGACAGGGTTCTAACTGAAGCTTTCTTT. This sequence encodes CASSQDRVLTEAFF. The variable domain in full, with the rest retrieved from reference TRBV14 and TRBJ1-1, is EAGVTQFPSHSVIEKGQTVTLRCDPISGHDNLYWYRRVMGKEIKFLLHFVKESKQDESGMPNNRFLAERTGGTYSTLKVQPAELEDSGVYFCASSQDRVLTEAFFGQGTRLTVV.

The chain uses TRBV27 and TRBJ1-6; D perhaps matches TRBD1 (6 bases). The CDR3 runs 15 residues. V shed 3 bases and J shed 7 bases, with 13 bases lying between them. Germline values: CDR1 MNHEY, CDR2 SMNVEV (reference sequence). The CDR3 sequence: CASSFKGVGNSPLHF. CDR3 nucleotide sequence: TGTGCCAGCAGTTTTAAGGGGGTAGGAAATTCACCCCTCCACTTT.

This chain joins TRBV3-1 and TRBJ2-7; 7 bases line up with TRBD2. V gave up 5 bases and J gave up 4 bases; unmatched junction bases: 2. CDR1 and CDR2 (germline): LGHDT, YNNKEL (reference sequence). This CDR3 has 12 amino acids. This chain's CDR3 is CASSSGRYEQYF. In DNA form, the CDR3 reads TGTGCCAGCAGCTCCGGGAGGTACGAGCAGTACTTC.